The rows below give T cell receptor beta chains drawn from one sample of a study of shared clonotypes between healthy human individuals. The data were produced by immunoSEQ multiplex PCR, yet TCRdb's version contains in-frame clones alone and is incomplete. The sample contains about 2.2 million clones, 90% to 95% of which appear only once. The sample was naive CD8+ T cells from PBMCs. Every receptor here comes from a man younger than 35 in good health. Some clones in this sample may be carry-over from other donors' samples. CDR3s include the opening cysteine and the closing phenylalanine or tryptophan. D genes are given only for firm matches. Size is stated for part of the rows, as once, few or many counts, or as a class when the clone is expanded.

j_call d_call clone_size v_call cdr3_aa cdr3_nt
TRBJ2-7 - - TRBV28 CASSFELIHNEQYF TGTGCCAGCAGTTTTGAACTGATCCACAACGAGCAGTACTTC
TRBJ1-5 - - TRBV28 CASSLWGAGQPQHF TGTGCCAGCAGTTTGTGGGGGGCGGGCCAGCCCCAGCATTTT
TRBJ2-5 TRBD1 - TRBV23-1 CASSAHEGQGVETQYF TGCGCCAGCAGTGCCCATGAGGGACAGGGGGTAGAGACCCAGTACTTC
TRBJ1-2 - - TRBV27 CASSWGRADYGYTF TGTGCCAGCAGTTGGGGCAGGGCGGACTATGGCTACACCTTC
TRBJ2-2 TRBD1 - TRBV19 CATTRTGKRIGELFF TGTGCCACAACACGGACAGGGAAAAGGATCGGGGAGCTGTTTTTT
TRBJ2-1 - - TRBV10-3 CAISEDGTNNEQFF TGTGCCATCAGTGAGGACGGGACCAACAATGAGCAGTTCTTC
TRBJ2-1 - - TRBV6-5 CASSYTGQGVIEQFF TGTGCCAGCAGTTACACGGGACAAGGGGTGATTGAGCAGTTCTTC
TRBJ2-5 - - TRBV28 CASRRTGRETQYF TGTGCCAGCAGACGTACAGGGCGAGAGACCCAGTACTTC
TRBJ2-6 - - TRBV6-5 CASSYSGNSGANVLTF TGTGCCAGCAGTTACTCAGGGAACTCTGGGGCCAACGTCCTGACTTTC
TRBJ1-5 TRBD1 - TRBV28 CASSPETGGRWQPQHF TGTGCCAGCAGTCCCGAGACAGGGGGTCGGTGGCAGCCCCAGCATTTT
TRBJ2-3 TRBD1 - TRBV9 CASGDRGGDTQYF TGTGCCAGCGGGGACAGGGGAGGTGATACGCAGTATTTT
TRBJ1-5 - - TRBV19 CASSGASDHHWDF TGTGCCAGTAGTGGGGCCTCGGACCATCACTGGGATTTT
TRBJ2-7 - - TRBV5-1 CASSLGSGSYEQYF TGCGCCAGCAGCTTAGGCAGCGGGTCCTACGAGCAGTACTTC
TRBJ2-2 - - TRBV9 CASSPRGGGAPNTGELFF TGTGCCAGCAGCCCCAGGGGGGGCGGAGCTCCGAACACCGGGGAGCTGTTTTTT
TRBJ1-3 - - TRBV27 CASKLSSGNTIYF TGTGCCAGCAAACTGAGCTCTGGAAACACCATATATTTT
TRBJ2-7 - - TRBV7-9 CASSLPSYEQYF TGTGCCAGCAGCCTGCCATCCTACGAGCAGTACTTC
TRBJ1-1 - once TRBV19 CASSPIRTTPNTEAFF TGTGCCAGTAGTCCCATCCGGACCACTCCGAACACTGAAGCTTTCTTT
TRBJ1-3 - - TRBV7-9 CASSLAGTSSGNTIYF TGTGCCAGCAGTCTGGCGGGGACAAGCTCTGGAAACACCATATATTTT
TRBJ1-3 - - TRBV7-9 CASSSTGYGNTIYF TGTGCCAGCAGCTCTACAGGGTACGGAAACACCATATATTTT
TRBJ2-5 TRBD1 - TRBV7-9 CASSFGTGIGETQYF TGTGCCAGCAGCTTCGGGACAGGTATAGGAGAGACCCAGTACTTC
TRBJ2-3 - once TRBV2 CASSEDIPGTDTQYF TGTGCCAGCAGTGAGGACATACCCGGCACAGATACGCAGTATTTT
TRBJ1-5 - - TRBV6-1 CAIWAGVSNQPQHF TGTGCCATCTGGGCGGGGGTGAGCAATCAGCCCCAGCATTTT
TRBJ2-1 - - TRBV11-1 CASSLAGSYNEQFF TGTGCCAGCAGCTTAGCGGGCTCCTACAATGAGCAGTTCTTC
TRBJ2-2 TRBD2 - TRBV28 CASSRASGWSGGELFF TGTGCCAGCAGTCGAGCTAGCGGGTGGAGTGGCGGGGAGCTGTTTTTT
TRBJ1-2 TRBD1 - TRBV19 CASATQGEDGYTF TGTGCCAGTGCAACACAGGGGGAAGATGGCTACACCTTC
TRBJ2-1 - once TRBV13 CASSPRIDSSYNEQFF TGTGCCAGCAGCCCACGGATCGATAGCTCCTACAATGAGCAGTTCTTC
TRBJ2-7 - - TRBV7-8 CASSLRLSSYEQYF TGTGCCAGCAGCCTAAGACTTTCCTCCTACGAGCAGTACTTC
TRBJ2-1 TRBD2 - TRBV6-1 CASSGTSGRTYNEQFF TGTGCCAGCAGTGGGACTAGCGGGAGAACCTACAATGAGCAGTTCTTC
TRBJ2-3 TRBD2 - TRBV7-9 CASSPEERESSKRVYTQYF TGTGCCAGCAGCCCGGAGGAGCGGGAGAGCTCAAAAAGGGTGTATACGCAGTATTTT
TRBJ1-3 - - TRBV9 CASSGGRTGNTIYF TGTGCCAGCAGCGGAGGGAGAACTGGAAACACCATATATTTT
TRBJ2-3 TRBD2 once TRBV27 CASSLYTSGRATDTQYF TGTGCCAGCAGTTTATATACTAGCGGGAGGGCCACAGATACGCAGTATTTT
TRBJ1-4 - - TRBV4-2 CASSPHLSGETGEKLFF TGTGCCAGCAGCCCTCATCTATCAGGGGAAACAGGTGAAAAACTGTTTTTT
TRBJ2-4 - - TRBV5-6 CASSLYVGAIAKNIQYF TGTGCCAGCAGCTTGTACGTCGGGGCGATAGCCAAAAACATTCAGTACTTC
TRBJ1-3 - - TRBV9 CASSVARGGNTIYF TGTGCCAGCAGCGTAGCCAGGGGTGGAAACACCATATATTTT
TRBJ1-2 TRBD1 - TRBV27 CASSLSLGQAPIYGYTF TGTGCCAGCAGTTTATCCTTGGGACAGGCCCCGATCTATGGCTACACCTTC
TRBJ2-7 TRBD2 - TRBV5-8 CASSALSGSPTEQYF TGTGCCAGCAGCGCCTTAAGCGGGAGTCCCACCGAGCAGTACTTC
TRBJ1-5 TRBD1 - TRBV19 CATTAVGQSNQPQHF TGTGCCACAACGGCCGTGGGACAGAGCAATCAGCCCCAGCATTTT
TRBJ2-1 - - TRBV7-9 CASSLGDYNEQFF TGTGCCAGCAGCTTAGGTGACTACAATGAGCAGTTCTTC
TRBJ2-7 TRBD2 - TRBV10-3 CAISASGSSYEQYF TGTGCCATCAGTGCTAGCGGAAGTTCCTACGAGCAGTACTTC
TRBJ1-2 TRBD1 - TRBV6-1 CASRHPTGFGYGYTF TGTGCCAGCAGACACCCGACAGGGTTCGGCTATGGCTACACCTTC
TRBJ2-7 - - TRBV30 CAWRRSVPYEQYF TGTGCCTGGAGGAGAAGCGTCCCCTACGAGCAGTACTTC
TRBJ1-5 TRBD1 - TRBV7-9 CASSLVGGEPQHF TGTGCCAGCAGCCTGGTAGGGGGCGAGCCCCAGCATTTT
TRBJ2-7 - - TRBV11-2 CASSLNSYEQYF TGTGCCAGCAGCTTAAACTCCTACGAGCAGTACTTC
TRBJ1-2 - - TRBV4-1 CASSQDPRVRANYGYTF TGCGCCAGCAGCCAAGATCCGCGGGTCAGGGCTAACTATGGCTACACCTTC
TRBJ2-7 - - TRBV6-1 CASSENEGYEQYF TGTGCCAGCAGTGAAAATGAGGGCTACGAGCAGTACTTC
TRBJ1-1 TRBD1 - TRBV9 CASSVSGQGSKAFF TGTGCCAGCAGCGTATCCGGACAGGGGTCGAAAGCTTTCTTT
TRBJ1-2 - - TRBV19 CAKRDSVHYGYTF TGTGCCAAAAGGGATTCGGTACACTATGGCTACACCTTC
TRBJ1-1 - - TRBV1 CTSSPTGPSEAFF TGCACCAGCAGCCCCACGGGCCCTTCGGAAGCTTTCTTT
TRBJ2-7 - - TRBV27 CASSPGTGYEQYF TGTGCCAGCAGTCCTGGGACCGGATACGAGCAGTACTTC
TRBJ2-1 TRBD2 once TRBV2 CASSEAPQLAGTYNEQFF TGTGCCAGCAGTGAAGCCCCCCAGCTAGCGGGGACCTACAATGAGCAGTTCTTC
TRBJ1-5 - - TRBV5-6 CASSLVASGDQPQHF TGTGCCAGCAGCTTGGTAGCCTCCGGGGATCAGCCCCAGCATTTT
TRBJ2-1 - - TRBV7-3 CASSLTGSITTNGNEQFF TGTGCCAGCAGCTTAACGGGTTCTATCACAACAAATGGGAATGAGCAGTTCTTC
TRBJ2-7 - - TRBV27 CASSLRGAYEQYF TGTGCCAGCAGTTTAAGAGGGGCCTACGAGCAGTACTTC
TRBJ2-3 - - TRBV4-1 CASSQGVGPLEDTQYF TGCGCCAGCAGCCAAGGGGTCGGACCCCTGGAAGATACGCAGTATTTT
TRBJ2-7 - - TRBV6-5 CASSLHSGSSYEQYF TGTGCCAGCAGCCTGCATTCAGGATCCTCATACGAGCAGTACTTC
TRBJ2-1 - - TRBV29-1 CSVVVRERINEQFF TGCAGCGTTGTCGTCCGGGAGAGAATCAATGAGCAGTTCTTC
TRBJ1-1 - - TRBV4-1 CASSQGWLNTEAFF TGCGCCAGCAGCCAAGGTTGGTTGAACACTGAAGCTTTCTTT
TRBJ2-5 - once TRBV25-1 CASRPVAGLQETQYF TGTGCCAGCAGACCTGTCGCTGGGTTACAAGAGACCCAGTACTTC
TRBJ2-5 TRBD1 once TRBV29-1 CSVAAPGDRSKETQYF TGCAGCGTTGCGGCTCCCGGGGACAGATCGAAAGAGACCCAGTACTTC